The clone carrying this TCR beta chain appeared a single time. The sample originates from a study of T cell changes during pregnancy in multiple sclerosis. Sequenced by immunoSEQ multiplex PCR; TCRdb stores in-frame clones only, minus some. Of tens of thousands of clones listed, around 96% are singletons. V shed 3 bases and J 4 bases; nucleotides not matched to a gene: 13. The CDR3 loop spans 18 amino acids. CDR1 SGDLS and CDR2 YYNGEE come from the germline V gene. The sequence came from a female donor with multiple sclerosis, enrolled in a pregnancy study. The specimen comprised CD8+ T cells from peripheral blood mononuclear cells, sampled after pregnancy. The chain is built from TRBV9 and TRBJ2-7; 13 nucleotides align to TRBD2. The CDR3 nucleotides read TGTGCCAGCAGCGCCAAGACTAGCGGGAGGAATCTGGGATACGAGCAGTACTTC. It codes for CASSAKTSGRNLGYEQYF.